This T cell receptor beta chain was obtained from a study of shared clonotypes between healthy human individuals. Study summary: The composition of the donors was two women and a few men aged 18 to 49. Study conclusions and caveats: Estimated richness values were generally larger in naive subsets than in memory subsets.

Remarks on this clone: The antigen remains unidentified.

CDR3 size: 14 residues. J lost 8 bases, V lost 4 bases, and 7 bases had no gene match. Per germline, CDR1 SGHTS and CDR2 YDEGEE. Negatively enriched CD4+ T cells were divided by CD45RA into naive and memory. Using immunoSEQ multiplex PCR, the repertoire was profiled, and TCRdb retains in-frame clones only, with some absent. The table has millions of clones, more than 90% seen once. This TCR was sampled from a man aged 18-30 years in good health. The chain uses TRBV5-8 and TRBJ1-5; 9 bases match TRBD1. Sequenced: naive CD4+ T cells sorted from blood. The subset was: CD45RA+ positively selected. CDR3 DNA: TGTGCCAGCAGCCAAAGACAGGGGGTAGAGCCCCAGCATTTT. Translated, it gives CASSQRQGVEPQHF.